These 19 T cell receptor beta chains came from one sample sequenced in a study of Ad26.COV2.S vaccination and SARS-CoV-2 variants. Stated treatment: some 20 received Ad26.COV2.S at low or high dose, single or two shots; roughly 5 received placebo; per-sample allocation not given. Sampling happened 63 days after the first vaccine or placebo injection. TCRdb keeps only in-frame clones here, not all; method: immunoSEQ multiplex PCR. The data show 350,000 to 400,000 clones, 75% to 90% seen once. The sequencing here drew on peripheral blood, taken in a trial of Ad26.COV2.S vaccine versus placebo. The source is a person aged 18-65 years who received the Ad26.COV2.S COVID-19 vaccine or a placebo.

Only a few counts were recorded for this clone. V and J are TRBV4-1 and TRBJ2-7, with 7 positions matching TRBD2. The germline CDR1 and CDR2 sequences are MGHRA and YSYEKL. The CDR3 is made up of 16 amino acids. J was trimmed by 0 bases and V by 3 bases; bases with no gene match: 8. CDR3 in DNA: TGCGCCAGCAGCCATCCGGCAACTAGCGTCTCCTACGAGCAGTACTTC. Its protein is CASSHPATSVSYEQYF.

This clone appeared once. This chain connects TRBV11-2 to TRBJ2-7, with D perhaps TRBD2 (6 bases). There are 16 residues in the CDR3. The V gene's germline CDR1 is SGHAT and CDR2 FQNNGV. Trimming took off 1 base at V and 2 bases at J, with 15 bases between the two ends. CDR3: CASSLVTAGPPYEQYF. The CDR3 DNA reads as TGTGCCAGCAGCTTAGTCACGGCGGGACCACCCTACGAGCAGTACTTC.

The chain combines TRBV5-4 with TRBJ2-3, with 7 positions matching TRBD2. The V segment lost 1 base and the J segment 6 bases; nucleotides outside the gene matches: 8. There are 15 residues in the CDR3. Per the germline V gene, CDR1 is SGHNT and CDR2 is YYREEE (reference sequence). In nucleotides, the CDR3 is TGTGCCAGCAGCTTGACTAGCGAGAGTGCGGATACGCAGTATTTT. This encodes CASSLTSESADTQYF.

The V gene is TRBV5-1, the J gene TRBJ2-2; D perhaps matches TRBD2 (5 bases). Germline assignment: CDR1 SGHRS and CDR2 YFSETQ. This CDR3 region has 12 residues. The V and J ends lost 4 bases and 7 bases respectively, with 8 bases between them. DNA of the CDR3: TGCGCCAGCAGCCGCCGGGGCGGGGAGCTGTTTTTT. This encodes CASSRRGGELFF.

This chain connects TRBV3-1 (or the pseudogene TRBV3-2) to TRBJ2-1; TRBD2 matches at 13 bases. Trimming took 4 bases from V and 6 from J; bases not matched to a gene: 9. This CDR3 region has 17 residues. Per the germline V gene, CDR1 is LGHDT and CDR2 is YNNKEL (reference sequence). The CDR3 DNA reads TGTGCCAGCAGCCCCGGACTAGCGGGAGTTCATGTCAATGAGCAGTTCTTC. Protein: CASSPGLAGVHVNEQFF.

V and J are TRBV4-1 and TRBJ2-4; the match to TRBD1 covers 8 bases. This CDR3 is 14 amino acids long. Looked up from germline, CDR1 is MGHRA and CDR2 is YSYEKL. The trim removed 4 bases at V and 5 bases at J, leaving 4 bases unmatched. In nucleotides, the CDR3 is TGCGCCAGCAGCCTTCGGACAGGGCAAAACATTCAGTACTTC. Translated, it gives CASSLRTGQNIQYF.

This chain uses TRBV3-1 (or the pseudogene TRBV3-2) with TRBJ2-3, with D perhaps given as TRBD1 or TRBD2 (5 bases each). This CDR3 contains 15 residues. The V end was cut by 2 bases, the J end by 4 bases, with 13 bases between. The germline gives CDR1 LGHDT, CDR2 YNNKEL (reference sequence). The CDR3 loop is CASSQRGTRPDTQYF. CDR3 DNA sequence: TGTGCCAGCAGCCAAAGGGGTACTAGGCCAGATACGCAGTATTTT.

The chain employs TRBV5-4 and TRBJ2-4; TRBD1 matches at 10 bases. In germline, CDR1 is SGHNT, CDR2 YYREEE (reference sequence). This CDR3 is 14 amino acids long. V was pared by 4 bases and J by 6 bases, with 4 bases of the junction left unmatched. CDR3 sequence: CASSPGQGPNIQYF. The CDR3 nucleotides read TGTGCCAGCAGCCCGGGACAGGGGCCAAACATTCAGTACTTC.

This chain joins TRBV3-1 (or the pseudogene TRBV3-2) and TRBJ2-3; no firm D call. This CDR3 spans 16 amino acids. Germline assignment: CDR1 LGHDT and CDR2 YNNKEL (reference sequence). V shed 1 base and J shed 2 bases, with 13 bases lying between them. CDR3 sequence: CASSQAPQVVTDTQYF. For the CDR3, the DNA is TGTGCCAGCAGCCAAGCCCCTCAGGTTGTCACAGATACGCAGTATTTT.

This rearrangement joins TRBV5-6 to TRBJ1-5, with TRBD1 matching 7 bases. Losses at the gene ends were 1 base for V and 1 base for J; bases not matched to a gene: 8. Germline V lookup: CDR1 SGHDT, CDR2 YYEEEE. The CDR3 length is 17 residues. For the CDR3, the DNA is TGTGCCAGCAGCTTGCGGTCAACAGGGGAGAGCAATCAGCCCCAGCATTTT. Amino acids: CASSLRSTGESNQPQHF.

The CDR3 DNA reads as TGTGCCAGCAGCCAAGTAGGTTCCTACAATGAGCAGTTCTTC. It is translated as CASSQVGSYNEQFF. The chain couples TRBV3-1 (or the pseudogene TRBV3-2) to TRBJ2-1; D unresolved. CDR3 length: 14 residues. Germline CDR1 reads LGHDT; CDR2 reads YNNKEL (reference sequence). V was shortened by 1 base and J by 1 base, with 5 bases between the two germline ends.

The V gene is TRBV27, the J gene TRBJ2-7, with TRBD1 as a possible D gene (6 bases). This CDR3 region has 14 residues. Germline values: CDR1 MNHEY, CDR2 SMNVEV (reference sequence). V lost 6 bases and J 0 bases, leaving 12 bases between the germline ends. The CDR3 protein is CASSPQGSSYEQYF. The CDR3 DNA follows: TGTGCCAGCAGCCCCCAGGGGAGCTCCTACGAGCAGTACTTC.

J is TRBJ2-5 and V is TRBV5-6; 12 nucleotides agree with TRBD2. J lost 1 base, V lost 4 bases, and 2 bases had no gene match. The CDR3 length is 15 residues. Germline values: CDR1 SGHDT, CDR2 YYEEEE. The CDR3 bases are TGTGCCAGCAGCCGACTAGCGGGAGCCCAAGAGACCCAGTACTTC. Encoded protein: CASSRLAGAQETQYF.

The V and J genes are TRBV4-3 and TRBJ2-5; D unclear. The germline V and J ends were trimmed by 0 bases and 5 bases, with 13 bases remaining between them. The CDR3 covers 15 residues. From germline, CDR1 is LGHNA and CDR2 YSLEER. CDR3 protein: CASSQDRLLGETQYF. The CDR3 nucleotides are TGCGCCAGCAGCCAAGATCGACTTCTCGGTGAGACCCAGTACTTC.

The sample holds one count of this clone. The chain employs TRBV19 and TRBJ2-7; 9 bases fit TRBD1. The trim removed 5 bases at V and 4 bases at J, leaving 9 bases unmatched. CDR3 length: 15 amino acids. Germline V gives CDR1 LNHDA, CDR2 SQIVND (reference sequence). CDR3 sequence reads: CASSPRGQGPYEQYF. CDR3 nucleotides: TGTGCCAGTAGTCCGAGGGGACAGGGTCCTTACGAGCAGTACTTC.

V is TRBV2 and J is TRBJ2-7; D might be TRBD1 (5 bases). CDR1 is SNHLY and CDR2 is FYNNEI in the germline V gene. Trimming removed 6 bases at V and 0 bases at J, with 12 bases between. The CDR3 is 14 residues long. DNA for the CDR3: TGTGCCAGCAGGGCTGAGCAGGGCTCCTACGAGCAGTACTTC. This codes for CASRAEQGSYEQYF.

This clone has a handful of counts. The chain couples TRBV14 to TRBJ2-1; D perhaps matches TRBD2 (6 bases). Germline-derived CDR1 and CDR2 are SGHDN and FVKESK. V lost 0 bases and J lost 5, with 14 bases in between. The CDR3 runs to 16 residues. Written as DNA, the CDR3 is TGTGCCAGCAGCCAAGATCCGGGAGAGGTTAACAATGAGCAGTTCTTC. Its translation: CASSQDPGEVNNEQFF.

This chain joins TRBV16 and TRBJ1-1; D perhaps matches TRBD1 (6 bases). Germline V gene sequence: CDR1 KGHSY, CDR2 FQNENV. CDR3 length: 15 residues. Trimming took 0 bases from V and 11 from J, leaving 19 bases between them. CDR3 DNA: TGTGCCAGCAGCCAATCTGCGACACAAGGGGGAAAGGCTTTCTTT. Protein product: CASSQSATQGGKAFF.

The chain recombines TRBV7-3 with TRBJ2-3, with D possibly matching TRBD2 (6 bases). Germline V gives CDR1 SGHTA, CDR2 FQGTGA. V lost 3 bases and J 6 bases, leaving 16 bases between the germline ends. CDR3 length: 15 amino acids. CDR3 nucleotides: TGTGCCAGCAGCTTCCTCGGGAGAAGGGAGGATACGCAGTATTTT. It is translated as CASSFLGRREDTQYF.